The clone carrying this TCR beta chain occurred many times. Its antigen remains unidentified. This specimen comes from a study of spatial heterogeneity in lung cancer. Overall study context: Matched bulk RNA-seq gave a T cell module score that correlated strongly with tumor-region TCR transcript counts. Study results and limitations: Tumor mutation counts were tracked by expanded intratumoral alpha and beta TCR counts.

The time point denotes: sample taken at primary tumor resection. The 60 to 80 donors had untreated early-stage non-small cell lung cancer. Whole RNA from tumor, nontumor lung or frozen PBMC was sequenced unsorted. Unique molecular identifiers tagged every individual TCR cDNA molecule. TCRdb fed the 5' RACE reads into MiXCR, producing one record per CDR3 protein. Among 20,000 to 25,000 distinct CDR3 sequences, 5% to 7% were seen once, and the ten largest hold 10%. This CDR3 is 14 amino acids long. V lost 5 bases and J lost 3, with 13 bases in between. Germline lookup yields CDR1 SGHTA and CDR2 FQGTGA. The specimen comprised lung tumor tissue, sampled at surgery. The V gene is TRBV7-3, the J gene TRBJ1-2, with D possibly matching TRBD1 (5 bases). This receptor was identified in a male donor with early-stage non-small cell lung cancer. Written as DNA, the CDR3 is TGTGCCAGCAGCCCAAGTCCGGGGGACTATGGCTACACCTTC. This encodes CASSPSPGDYGYTF. Together with reference TRBV7-3 and TRBJ1-2, the CDR3 gives the full variable domain: GAGVSQTPSNKVTEKGKYVELRCDPISGHTALYWYRQSLGQGPEFLIYFQGTGAADDSGLPNDRFFAVRPEGSVSTLKIQRTERGDSAVYLCASSPSPGDYGYTFGSGTRLTVV.